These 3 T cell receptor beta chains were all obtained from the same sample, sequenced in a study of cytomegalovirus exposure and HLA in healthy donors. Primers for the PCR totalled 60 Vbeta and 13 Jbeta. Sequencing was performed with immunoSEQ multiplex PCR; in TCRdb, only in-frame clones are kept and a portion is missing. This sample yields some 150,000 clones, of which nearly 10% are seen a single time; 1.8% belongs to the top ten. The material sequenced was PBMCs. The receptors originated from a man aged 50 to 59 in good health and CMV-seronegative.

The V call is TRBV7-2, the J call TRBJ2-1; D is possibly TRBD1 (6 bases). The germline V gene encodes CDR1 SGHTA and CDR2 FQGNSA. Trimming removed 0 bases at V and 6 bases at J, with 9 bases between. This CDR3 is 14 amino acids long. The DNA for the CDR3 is TGTGCCAGCAGCTTAGCGGGACACCTCAATGAGCAGTTCTTC. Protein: CASSLAGHLNEQFF.

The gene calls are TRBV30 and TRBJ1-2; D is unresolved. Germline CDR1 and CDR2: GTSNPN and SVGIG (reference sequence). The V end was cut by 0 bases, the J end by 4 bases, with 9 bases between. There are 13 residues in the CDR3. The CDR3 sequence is CAWSVRTRYGYTF. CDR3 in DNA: TGTGCCTGGAGTGTAAGAACACGCTATGGCTACACCTTC.

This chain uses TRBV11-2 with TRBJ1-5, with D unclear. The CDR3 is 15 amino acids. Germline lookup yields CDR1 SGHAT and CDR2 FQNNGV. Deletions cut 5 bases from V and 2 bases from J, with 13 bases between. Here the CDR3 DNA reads TGTGCCAGCAGCCCGGAGGCGGCAGGCAATCAGCCCCAGCATTTT. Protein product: CASSPEAAGNQPQHF.